These 22 T cell receptor beta chains share one sample of origin, sequenced in a study of cytomegalovirus exposure and HLA in healthy donors. The PCR used 60 Vbeta and 13 Jbeta primers. Profiling relied on immunoSEQ multiplex PCR, and the TCRdb table lists in-frame clones only, not all of them. The profile shows more than 45,000 clones, roughly 73% of them singletons. Sequencing was carried out using PBMCs. The origin of the receptors is a middle-aged woman in good health and CMV-seropositive.

CDR3 bases: TGTGCCAGCAGCTCCCCTCAACAGGGGACGAACACTGAAGCTTTCTTT. Translated, it gives CASSSPQQGTNTEAFF. The rearrangement uses TRBV7-6 and TRBJ1-1; 7 bases agree with TRBD1. The germline gives CDR1 SGHVS, CDR2 FNYEAQ. Trimming removed 4 bases from V and 1 base from J; junction bases left unmatched: 9. The CDR3 has 16 residues.

This clone was found once. This chain connects TRBV4-2 to TRBJ2-2; TRBD2 aligns across 9 bases. Germline-derived CDR1 and CDR2 are LGHNA and YNFKEQ. This CDR3 region has 16 residues. The V segment lost 1 base and the J segment 6 bases; nucleotides outside the gene matches: 6. CDR3 residues: CASSQGAGGPSGELFF. The CDR3, as DNA: TGTGCCAGCAGCCAAGGGGCGGGGGGGCCTTCCGGGGAGCTGTTTTTT.

In its sample, this clone was seen once. V usage is TRBV11-2 and J usage is TRBJ2-5, with 7 positions matching TRBD2. This CDR3 is built from 14 residues. The V segment lost 1 base and the J segment 4 bases; nucleotides outside the gene matches: 3. Per the germline V gene, CDR1 is SGHAT and CDR2 is FQNNGV. CDR3 nucleotides: TGTGCCAGCAGCTTAGTCCGGGGGGTAGAGACCCAGTACTTC. This encodes CASSLVRGVETQYF.

The V gene is TRBV6-6, the J gene TRBJ2-1; TRBD2 might be the D (6 bases). Deletions cut 0 bases from V and 8 bases from J, with 14 bases between. The germline V gene has CDR1 MNHNY and CDR2 SVGAGI (reference sequence). This CDR3 contains 15 residues. The CDR3, as DNA: TGTGCCAGCAGTTACTCGGGACTCCCCGGTGATGAGCAGTTCTTC. Its translation: CASSYSGLPGDEQFF.

The V call is TRBV5-8, the J call TRBJ2-3; D perhaps matches TRBD2 (5 bases). V was trimmed by 4 bases and J by 6 bases, leaving 18 bases between them. Germline V lookup: CDR1 SGHTS, CDR2 YDEGEE. The CDR3 has 15 residues. As DNA, the CDR3 is TGTGCCAGCAGCCGCTTGCTAGCATCCCTCGATACGCAGTATTTT. It specifies CASSRLLASLDTQYF. Combining the CDR3 with reference TRBV5-8 and TRBJ2-3 gives the whole variable domain EAGVTQSPTHLIKTRGQQATLRCSPISGHTSVYWYQQALGLGLQFLLWYDEGEERNRGNFPPRFSGRQFPNYSSELNVNALELEDSALYLCASSRLLASLDTQYFGPGTRLTVL.

This clone was observed a handful of times. This CDR3 is CASSLRGRDQPQHF. CDR3 in DNA: TGTGCCAGTAGTTTAAGGGGCCGGGATCAGCCCCAGCATTTT. The rearrangement joins TRBV19 to TRBJ1-5; a possible D gene is TRBD1 (5 bases). V was pared by 5 bases and J by 5 bases, with 13 bases between. CDR1 and CDR2 from the germline V gene are LNHDA and SQIVND (reference sequence). The CDR3 loop spans 14 amino acids.

The J gene is TRBJ1-5, the V gene TRBV7-2, with unresolved D. V gave up 2 bases and J gave up 5 bases, with 13 bases separating them. Germline V gives CDR1 SGHTA, CDR2 FQGNSA. The CDR3 contains 15 residues. CDR3 residues: CASSLLTGVHQPQHF. The CDR3 DNA follows: TGTGCCAGCAGCTTACTTACTGGAGTGCATCAGCCCCAGCATTTT.

This clone occurred a few times. The V and J genes are TRBV6-5 and TRBJ1-6, with a possible D match to TRBD1 (5 bases). The germline V and J ends were trimmed by 6 bases and 6 bases, with 15 bases remaining between them. The CDR3 has 15 residues. CDR1 is MNHEY and CDR2 is SVGAGI in the germline V gene. The CDR3 nucleotides read TGTGCCAGCAGGCCCGACAGATTGTCTAATTCACCCCTCCACTTT. Translation: CASRPDRLSNSPLHF.

This clone has just a few counts. The V gene is TRBV19, the J gene TRBJ1-5; D gene uncertain. V gave up 11 bases and J gave up 0 bases, with 11 bases separating them. CDR1 and CDR2 (germline): LNHDA, SQIVND (reference sequence). This CDR3 is built from 13 residues. The CDR3 sequence is CAATPHSNQPQHF. The CDR3 DNA sequence: TGTGCCGCAACACCTCATAGCAATCAGCCCCAGCATTTT.

The rearrangement links TRBV2 to TRBJ1-4, with 7 bases lining up with TRBD1. The CDR3 is 12 residues long. Trimming at V came to 11 bases and at J to 7 bases, leaving 7 bases not matched to a gene. Germline CDR1 is SNHLY and CDR2 is FYNNEI. The CDR3: CALGQEAEKLFF. For the CDR3, the DNA is TGTGCCTTAGGACAGGAGGCTGAAAAACTGTTTTTT. The whole variable domain, filled in from reference TRBV2 and TRBJ1-4, reads EPEVTQTPSHQVTQMGQEVILRCVPISNHLYFYWYRQILGQKVEFLVSFYNNEISEKSEIFDDQFSVERPDGSNFTLKIRSTKLEDSAMYFCALGQEAEKLFFGSGTQLSVL.

The V and J genes are TRBV2 and TRBJ1-4; D unresolved. Germline V gene data show CDR1 as SNHLY and CDR2 as FYNNEI. The CDR3 consists of 13 residues. V dropped 7 bases and J dropped 5 bases, with 11 bases sitting between them. The CDR3 loop reads CASKEARNEKLFF. The CDR3 DNA reads as TGTGCCAGCAAGGAGGCCCGGAATGAAAAACTGTTTTTT.

The sample holds one count of this clone. V is TRBV27 and J is TRBJ1-1; possible D gene TRBD1, 6 bases. V lost 0 bases and J 4 bases, leaving 9 bases between the germline ends. This CDR3 is built from 14 residues. Germline CDR1 reads MNHEY; CDR2 reads SMNVEV (reference sequence). The CDR3 DNA reads TGTGCCAGCAGTTTATCGAAAGGGGGCACTGAAGCTTTCTTT. Protein: CASSLSKGGTEAFF.

V gene TRBV5-1 combines with J gene TRBJ2-1, with D maybe TRBD2 (6 bases). The V and J ends lost 0 bases and 8 bases respectively, with 12 bases between them. Germline lookup yields CDR1 SGHRS and CDR2 YFSETQ. The CDR3 is 14 amino acids. The CDR3 here is CASSLGGGIDEQFF. CDR3 DNA: TGCGCCAGCAGCTTGGGTGGGGGGATCGATGAGCAGTTCTTC.

The CDR3, as DNA: TGTGCCAGCAGCTTAAACGGGGGGGGAGTTCGAGAGACCCAGTACTTC. This sequence encodes CASSLNGGGVRETQYF. The chain links TRBV7-2 to TRBJ2-5, with 8 bases identical to TRBD2. Trimming at V came to 2 bases and at J to 4 bases, leaving 9 bases not matched to a gene. The length of the CDR3 is 16 residues. The germline gives CDR1 SGHTA, CDR2 FQGNSA. The complete variable domain, with remaining parts taken from reference TRBV7-2 and TRBJ2-5, reads GAGVSQSPSNKVTEKGKDVELRCDPISGHTALYWYRQSLGQGLEFLIYFQGNSAPDKSGLPSDRFSAERTGGSVSTLTIQRTQQEDSAVYLCASSLNGGGVRETQYFGPGTRLLVL.

The V gene is TRBV30, the J gene TRBJ1-5; 8 bases match TRBD1. CDR1 GTSNPN and CDR2 SVGIG come from the germline V gene (reference sequence). V trimming: 3 bases; J trimming: 5 bases; junction bases outside the gene matches: 9. This CDR3 comprises 15 residues. The CDR3 loop reads CAWSAGTGYDQPQHF. CDR3 in DNA: TGTGCCTGGAGCGCCGGGACAGGCTACGATCAGCCCCAGCATTTT.

The CDR3 DNA is TGTGCCGCCCAAGGGGCCACTGAAGCTTTCTTT. This sequence encodes CAAQGATEAFF. The chain employs TRBV6-5 and TRBJ1-1; tentative D call: TRBD1 (5 bases). CDR3 length: 11 amino acids. Trimming took off 11 bases at V and 4 bases at J, with 11 bases between the two ends. Germline values: CDR1 MNHEY, CDR2 SVGAGI.

This clone has more than one count but fewer than ten. The rearrangement uses TRBV25-1 and TRBJ2-1; a weak D match, TRBD1 (5 bases). The V gene lost 6 bases and the J gene lost 0 bases, with 15 bases spanning the gap. The V gene's germline CDR1 is MGHDK and CDR2 SYGVNS. This CDR3 is 16 amino acids long. The CDR3 region has the DNA TGTGCCAGCAGGGGGCAGACGCGGAGCTCCTACAATGAGCAGTTCTTC. This codes for CASRGQTRSSYNEQFF.

The V call is TRBV6-5, the J call TRBJ1-1; D might be TRBD1 (5 bases). V gave up 0 bases and J gave up 2 bases, with 7 bases separating them. CDR3 length equals 14 residues. Germline CDR1 reads MNHEY; CDR2 reads SVGAGI. The chain's CDR3 is CASSYSDSNTEAFF. CDR3 sequence (DNA): TGTGCCAGCAGTTACTCTGACAGCAACACTGAAGCTTTCTTT.

V gene TRBV6-5 combines with J gene TRBJ2-7; weak D call: TRBD1 (6 bases). Per germline, CDR1 MNHEY and CDR2 SVGAGI. The length of the CDR3 is 14 residues. The V end was cut by 2 bases, the J end by 1 base, with 9 bases between. This chain's CDR3 is CASSYGDISYEQYF. Here the CDR3 DNA reads TGTGCCAGCAGTTACGGGGACATTTCCTACGAGCAGTACTTC.

The chain employs TRBV2 and TRBJ2-1, with TRBD2 matching 11 bases. This CDR3 is built from 15 residues. Germline CDR1 and CDR2: SNHLY and FYNNEI. V lost 5 bases and J lost 7; bases outside the gene matches: 7. The CDR3 DNA reads as TGTGCCAGCAGTTTGACTAGCGGGGTAGGGAATGAGCAGTTCTTC. Protein: CASSLTSGVGNEQFF.

The J gene is TRBJ2-3, the V gene TRBV7-2, with 11 positions matching TRBD2. The CDR3 runs to 15 residues. CDR1 is SGHTA, CDR2 FQGNSA, per germline. The V and J ends lost 5 bases and 3 bases, in that order; junction bases with no gene match: 4. The CDR3, as DNA: TGTGCCAGCAGCCGTAGCGGGGGGGGTACAGATACGCAGTATTTT. This sequence encodes CASSRSGGGTDTQYF.

J is TRBJ1-1 and V is TRBV11-2; no reliable D call. Germline values: CDR1 SGHAT, CDR2 FQNNGV. The CDR3 has 14 amino acids. The V gene lost 3 bases and the J gene lost 0 bases, with 8 bases spanning the gap. The DNA for the CDR3 is TGTGCCAGCAGCTTCCGAGAATTGAACACTGAAGCTTTCTTT. Encoded protein: CASSFRELNTEAFF.